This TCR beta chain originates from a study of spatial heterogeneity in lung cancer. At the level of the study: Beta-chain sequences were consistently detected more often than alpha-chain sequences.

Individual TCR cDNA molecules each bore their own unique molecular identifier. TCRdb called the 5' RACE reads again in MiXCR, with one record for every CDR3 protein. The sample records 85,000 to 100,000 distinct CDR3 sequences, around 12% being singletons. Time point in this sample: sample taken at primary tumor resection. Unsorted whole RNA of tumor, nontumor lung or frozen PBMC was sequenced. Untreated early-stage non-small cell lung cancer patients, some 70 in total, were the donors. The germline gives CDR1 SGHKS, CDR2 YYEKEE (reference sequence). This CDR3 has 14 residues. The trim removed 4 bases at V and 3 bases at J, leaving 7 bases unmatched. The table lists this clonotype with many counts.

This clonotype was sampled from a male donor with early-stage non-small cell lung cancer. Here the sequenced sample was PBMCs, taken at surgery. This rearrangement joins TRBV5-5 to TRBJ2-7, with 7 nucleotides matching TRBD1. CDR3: CASSPRDSIYEQYF. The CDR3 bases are TGTGCCAGCAGCCCCCGGGACAGTATCTACGAGCAGTACTTC.